This T cell receptor beta chain was documented in a study of regulatory T cells in long-lasting Graves disease (TCRdb year 2021). About the study as a whole: Newly diagnosed Graves' disease patients had taken antithyroid drugs for less than 3 months. Peripheral blood TCR sequencing and RNA sequencing compared persistent Graves' disease patients with newly diagnosed Graves' disease patients. The study was conducted in China and was registered as a clinical trial. A total of about 33 samples underwent TCR sequencing, from 13 patients with persistent Graves' disease and some 20 patients with newly diagnosed Graves' disease.

Results and caveats for the whole study, not just this receptor: The small sample size was acknowledged by the authors as a limitation that may reduce accuracy. TRBV28, TRBJ1-2 and TRBJ2-5 were preferentially used in persistent disease, while TRBV20-1 and TRBJ2-1 were favored in newly diagnosed disease. Sequencing and analysis were restricted to the TCR beta chain. Persistent patients shared more public clonotypes among themselves (roughly 2,700) than newly diagnosed patients did (approximately 970). Persistent Graves' disease patients showed lower TCR Shannon entropy and fewer highly expanded clones than newly diagnosed patients, suggesting clonal expansion. Only peripheral blood was studied, because thyroid tissue, the primary lesion, was inaccessible.

Trimming at the junction amounts to 6 bases on V and 2 bases on J, and the germline ends lie 13 bases apart. The CDR3 covers 14 residues, taking in both the cysteine and the phenylalanine. The sequence is cut down to CDR3 DNA, 42 bases in frame from base 1. This clonotype has just a few counts. Its antigen is still unknown. Base qualities were left out, and no much larger clone turns up one base away. This sample's time point label indicates: newly diagnosed GD, antithyroid drugs for less than 3 months. For both TCR sequencing and RNA sequencing, RNA was extracted from PBMCs in TRIzol. The diagnosis of Graves' disease was made according to American Thyroid Association guidelines. Recruitment of patients was carried out at an endocrinology department in Xi'an, China. Each patient gave around 9 milliliters of peripheral blood, collected in an EDTA anticoagulant tube. Ficoll Paque Plus density gradient separation was used to isolate PBMCs, and no additional T cell sorting was done. An Agilent 2100 Bioanalyzer and agarose gel were used to check RNA quality, and a NanoDrop 2000 was used to measure RNA concentration.

Library construction relied on multiplex PCR. This sample was sequenced with an Illumina HiSeq 4000. iRepertoire HTBI primers and Arm-PCR amplification of CDR3 regions were used to construct TCR beta libraries. Before sequencing, the PCR products went through gel purification. As for the authors' bioinformatics: Gene usage analysis of CDR3 amino acid clonotypes relied on the roughly 60 TRBV and around 13 TRBJ segments identified across samples. Filtered high-quality paired reads were merged into contigs using COPE and FqMerger. BLAST was used to align contigs to IMGT TRBV, TRBD and TRBJ reference genes, and CDR3 was defined according to IMGT. Any clonotype with a frequency above 0.1% was classified as a highly expanded clone. Repertoire diversity was measured by Shannon entropy, and V-J evenness by the Gini coefficient. Clonotypes shared by more than one individual were considered public. TCRdb ran its own pipeline on the public reads, namely fastp trimming at Q25 and MiXCR clone calling, and kept in-frame beta chains. Each entry merges the rows of one CDR3 protein and shows their most common DNA and genes. The V and J calls and clone size are TCRdb's, not the authors'. Within this sample are around 240,000 distinct CDR3 sequences, with around 18% of them counted one time only. Around 15% of the sample lies in the top ten.

The sample also formed part of further work on T cells in Graves' hyperthyroidism and ophthalmopathy. As that second paper reports: Stable Graves' hyperthyroidism was defined as the absence of progression to ophthalmopathy over 18 months of follow-up. Hyperthyroidism patients were aged 18 to 65 years and newly diagnosed, with disease duration of less than 2 months. Any patient with an uncontrolled infection, another autoimmune disease, pregnancy or lactation was excluded. Diagnoses were established on the basis of clinical symptoms, serum thyroxine and TRAb, thyroid ultrasound, and orbital computed tomography. The TCR CDR3 was subjected to a first round of RT-PCR using the HTBI primer set and the Qiagen OneStep RT-PCR kit. Blood samples also contained most of the expanded thyroid clonotypes (frequency above 0.001), which suggests that blood repertoires may reflect thyroid immune responses. A 13 V-J signature model separated ophthalmopathy from stable hyperthyroidism, with around 91% sensitivity and about 81% specificity in cross-validation and 80%/75% in testing. In validation, progression to ophthalmopathy was predicted by the model with 55% to 71% sensitivity and roughly 76% specificity, a median of around 6.5 months before onset. A discovery cohort of roughly 96 patients, approximately 44 with Graves' ophthalmopathy and 55 to 60 with stable Graves' hyperthyroidism, was used to find distinguishing TCR V-J signatures. Prospective prediction of ophthalmopathy was tested in an independent validation cohort of approximately 19 hyperthyroidism patients and 15 to 17 patients who later progressed to ophthalmopathy. The approximately 97 discovery patients were randomly divided into training and test sets at a 7:3 ratio. Thyroid tissue and blood T-cell repertoires from several Graves' hyperthyroidism patients were also compared in the study. Once sampling was done, hyperthyroidism patients were given methimazole at a starting dose of 30 mg daily, whereas ophthalmopathy patients were given high-dose intravenous methylprednisolone. The libraries were constructed in a second round of multiplex PCR and then size-selected and purified. Sequencing of the libraries was done on an Illumina HiSeq2000 using paired-end 100 bp reads. SOAPnuke was used to process the raw data, with reads discarded if the reads contained adapters or uncalled bases, had a mean Phred below 15, or lacked an exact constant-primer or identifier match. COPE v1.2.5 was used to merge the high-quality paired reads, and each unique nucleotide sequence was defined as a clonotype. MiTCR v1.1 was used to align clonotypes to the IMGT TRBV, TRBD and TRBJ reference segments. The analysis included only V-J combinations with a frequency above 0.0001, which together covered 99% to 99.2% of the repertoires. A TCS score was defined as the ratio between F50 (clonal expansion) and ExV (chaos), using BLOSUM62-based TCRdist between CDR3 peptides within each V-J. Welch's t-statistics and random forest reduced several hundred V-J features to about 12, which were used in a naive Bayes classifier (R e1071). Sample size was not statistically predetermined, and blinding of investigators to group allocation was not performed. The paper reports TCR Vbeta CDR3 sequencing of some 140 peripheral blood samples: fewer than 50 ophthalmopathy, fewer than 80 hyperthyroidism and about 17 progressor patients.

This receptor was obtained from a woman in her thirties with Graves disease. Donor details come from another sample of the same person, matched by shared clones. The sequence joins TRBV12-3 or TRBV12-4 to TRBJ1-1, with no reliable assignment of the D segment. The sample was peripheral blood mononuclear cells (PBMCs), taken at new diagnosis, from a patient treated with antithyroid drugs. DNA sequence: TGTGCCAGCAGCCATTCCCCCGGTAACACTGAAGCTTTCTTT. It specifies CASSHSPGNTEAFF.